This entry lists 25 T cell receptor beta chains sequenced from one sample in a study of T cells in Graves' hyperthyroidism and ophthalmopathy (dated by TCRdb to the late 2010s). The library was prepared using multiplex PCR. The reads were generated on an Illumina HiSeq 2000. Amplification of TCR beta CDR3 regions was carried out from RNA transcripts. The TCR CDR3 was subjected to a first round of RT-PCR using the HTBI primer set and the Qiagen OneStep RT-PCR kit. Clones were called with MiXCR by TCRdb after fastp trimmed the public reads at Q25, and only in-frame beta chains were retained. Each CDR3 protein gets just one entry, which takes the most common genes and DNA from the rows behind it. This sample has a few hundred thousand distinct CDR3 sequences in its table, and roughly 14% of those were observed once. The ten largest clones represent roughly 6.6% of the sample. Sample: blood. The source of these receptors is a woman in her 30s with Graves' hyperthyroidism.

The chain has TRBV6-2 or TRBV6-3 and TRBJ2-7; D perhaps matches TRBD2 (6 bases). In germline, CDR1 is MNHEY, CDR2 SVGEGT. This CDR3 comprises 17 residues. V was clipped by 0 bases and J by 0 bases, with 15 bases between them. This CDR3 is CASSYSSPGLNSYEQYF. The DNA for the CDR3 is TGTGCCAGCAGTTACTCGAGTCCGGGACTTAACTCCTACGAGCAGTACTTC.

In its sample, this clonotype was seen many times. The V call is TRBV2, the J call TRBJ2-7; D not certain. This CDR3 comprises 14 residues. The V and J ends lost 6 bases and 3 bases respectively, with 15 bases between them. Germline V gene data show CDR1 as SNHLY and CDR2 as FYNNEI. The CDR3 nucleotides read TGTGCCAGCAGCTCGGGCGGATGGGGCTACGAGCAGTACTTC. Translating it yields CASSSGGWGYEQYF.

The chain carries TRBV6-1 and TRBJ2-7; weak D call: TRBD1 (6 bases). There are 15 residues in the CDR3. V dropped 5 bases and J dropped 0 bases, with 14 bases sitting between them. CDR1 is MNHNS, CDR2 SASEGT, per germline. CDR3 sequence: CASSRRTASSYEQYF. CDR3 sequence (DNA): TGTGCCAGCAGTAGGCGGACAGCTAGCTCCTACGAGCAGTACTTC.

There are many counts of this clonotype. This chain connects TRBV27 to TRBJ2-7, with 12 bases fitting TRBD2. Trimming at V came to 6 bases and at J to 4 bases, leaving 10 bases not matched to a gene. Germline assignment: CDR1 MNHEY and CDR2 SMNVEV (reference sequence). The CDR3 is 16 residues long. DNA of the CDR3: TGTGCCAGCAGCAGTTCCCTAGCGGGAGGGATGTACGAGCAGTACTTC. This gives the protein CASSSSLAGGMYEQYF.

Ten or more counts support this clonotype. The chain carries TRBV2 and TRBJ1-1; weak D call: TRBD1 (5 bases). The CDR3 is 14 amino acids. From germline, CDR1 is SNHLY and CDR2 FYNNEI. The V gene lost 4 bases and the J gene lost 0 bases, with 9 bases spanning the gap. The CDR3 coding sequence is TGTGCCAGCAGTGTTCAGGGTCTGAACACTGAAGCTTTCTTT. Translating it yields CASSVQGLNTEAFF.

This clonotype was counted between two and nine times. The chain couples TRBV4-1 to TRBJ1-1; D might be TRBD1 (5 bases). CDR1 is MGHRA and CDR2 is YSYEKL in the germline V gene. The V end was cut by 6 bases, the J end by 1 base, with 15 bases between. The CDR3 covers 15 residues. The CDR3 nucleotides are TGCGCCAGCAGGTACAGGATCAACGGGAACACTGAAGCTTTCTTT. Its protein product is CASRYRINGNTEAFF.

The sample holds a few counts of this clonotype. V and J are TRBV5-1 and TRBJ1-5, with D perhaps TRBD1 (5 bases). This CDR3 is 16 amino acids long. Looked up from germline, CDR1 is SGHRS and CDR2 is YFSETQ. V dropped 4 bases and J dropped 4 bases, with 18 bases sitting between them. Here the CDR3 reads CASSPGTARKNQPQHF. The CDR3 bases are TGCGCCAGCAGCCCCGGGACGGCGAGAAAAAATCAGCCCCAGCATTTT.

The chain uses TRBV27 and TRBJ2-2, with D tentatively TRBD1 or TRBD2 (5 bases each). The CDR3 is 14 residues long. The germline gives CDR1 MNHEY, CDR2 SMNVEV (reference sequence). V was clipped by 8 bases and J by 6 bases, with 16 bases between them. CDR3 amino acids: CASRGTWGAGELFF. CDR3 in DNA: TGTGCCAGCCGGGGCACGTGGGGCGCCGGGGAGCTGTTTTTT.

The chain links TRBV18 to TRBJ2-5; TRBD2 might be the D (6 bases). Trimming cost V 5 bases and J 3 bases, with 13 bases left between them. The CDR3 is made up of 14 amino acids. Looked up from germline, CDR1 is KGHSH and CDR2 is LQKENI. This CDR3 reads CASSSIAEKETQYF. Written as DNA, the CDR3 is TGTGCCAGCTCATCGATAGCGGAAAAAGAGACCCAGTACTTC.

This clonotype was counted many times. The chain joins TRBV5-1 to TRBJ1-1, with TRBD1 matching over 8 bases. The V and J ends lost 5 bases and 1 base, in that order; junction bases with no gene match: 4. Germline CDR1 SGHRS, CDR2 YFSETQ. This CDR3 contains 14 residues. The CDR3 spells CASRRQGTNTEAFF. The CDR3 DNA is TGCGCCAGCAGGCGACAGGGGACGAACACTGAAGCTTTCTTT.

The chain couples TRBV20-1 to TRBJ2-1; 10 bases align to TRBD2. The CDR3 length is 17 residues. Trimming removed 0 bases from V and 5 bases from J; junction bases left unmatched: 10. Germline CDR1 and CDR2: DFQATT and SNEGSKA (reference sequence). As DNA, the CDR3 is TGCAGTGCTAGAGATAGATCTAGCGGGAGAACCCACAATGAGCAGTTCTTC. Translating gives CSARDRSSGRTHNEQFF.

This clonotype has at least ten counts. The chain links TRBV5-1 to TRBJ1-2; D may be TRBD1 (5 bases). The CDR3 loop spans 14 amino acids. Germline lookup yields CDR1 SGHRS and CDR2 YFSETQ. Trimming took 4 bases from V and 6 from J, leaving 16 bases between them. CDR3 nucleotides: TGCGCCAGCAGCCTACGGGACTTCGACGATGGCTACACCTTC. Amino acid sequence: CASSLRDFDDGYTF.

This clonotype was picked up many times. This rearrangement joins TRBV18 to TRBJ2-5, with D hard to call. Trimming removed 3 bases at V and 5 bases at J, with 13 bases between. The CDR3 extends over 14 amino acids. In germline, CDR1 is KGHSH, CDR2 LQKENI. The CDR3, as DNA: TGTGCCAGCTCACCGAGATCGGTTAGGGAGACCCAGTACTTC. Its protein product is CASSPRSVRETQYF.

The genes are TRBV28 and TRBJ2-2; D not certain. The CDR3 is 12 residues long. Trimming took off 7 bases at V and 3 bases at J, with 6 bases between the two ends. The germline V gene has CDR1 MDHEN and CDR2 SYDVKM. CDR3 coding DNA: TGTGCCAGCACCCTGGACACCGGGGAGCTGTTTTTT. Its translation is CASTLDTGELFF.

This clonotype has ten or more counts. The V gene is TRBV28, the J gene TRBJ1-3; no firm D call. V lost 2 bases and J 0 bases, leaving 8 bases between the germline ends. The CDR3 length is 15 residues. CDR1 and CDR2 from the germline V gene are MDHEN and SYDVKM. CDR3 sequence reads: CASSLDTSSGNTIYF. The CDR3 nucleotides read TGTGCCAGCAGTTTAGACACTAGCTCTGGAAACACCATATATTTT.

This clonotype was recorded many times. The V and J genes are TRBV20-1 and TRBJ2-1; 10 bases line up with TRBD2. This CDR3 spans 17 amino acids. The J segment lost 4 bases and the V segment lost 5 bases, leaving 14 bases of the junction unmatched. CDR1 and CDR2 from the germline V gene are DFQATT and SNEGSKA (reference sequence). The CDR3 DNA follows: TGCAGTGCTCCGATCCGGGCTAGCGGGAGAGTTTACAATGAGCAGTTCTTC. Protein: CSAPIRASGRVYNEQFF.

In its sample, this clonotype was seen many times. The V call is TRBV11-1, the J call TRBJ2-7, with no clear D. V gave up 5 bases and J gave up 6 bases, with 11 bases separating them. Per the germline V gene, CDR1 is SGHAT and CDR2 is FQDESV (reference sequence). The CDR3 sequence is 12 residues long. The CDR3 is CASSGERSEQYF. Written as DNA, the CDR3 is TGTGCCAGCAGCGGTGAAAGGTCCGAGCAGTACTTC.

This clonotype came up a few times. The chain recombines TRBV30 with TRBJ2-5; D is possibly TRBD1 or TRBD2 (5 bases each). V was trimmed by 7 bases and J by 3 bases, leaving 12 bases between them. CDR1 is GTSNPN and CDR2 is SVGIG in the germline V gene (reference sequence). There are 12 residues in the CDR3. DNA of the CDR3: TGTGCCTCCCAGAGGGGTGAAGAGACCCAGTACTTC. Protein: CASQRGEETQYF.

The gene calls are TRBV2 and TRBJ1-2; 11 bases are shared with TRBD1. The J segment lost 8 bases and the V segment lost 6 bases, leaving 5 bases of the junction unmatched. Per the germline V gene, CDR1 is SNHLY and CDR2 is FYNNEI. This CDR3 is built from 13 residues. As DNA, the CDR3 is TGTGCCAGCAGGGGGGACAGGGGGGACGGCTACACCTTC. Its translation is CASRGDRGDGYTF.

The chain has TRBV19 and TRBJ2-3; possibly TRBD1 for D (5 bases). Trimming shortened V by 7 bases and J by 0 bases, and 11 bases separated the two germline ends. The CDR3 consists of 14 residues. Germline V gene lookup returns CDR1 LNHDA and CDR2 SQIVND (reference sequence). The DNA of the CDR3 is TGTGCCAGTAAGAAGGGGCCTAGCACAGATACGCAGTATTTT. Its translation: CASKKGPSTDTQYF.

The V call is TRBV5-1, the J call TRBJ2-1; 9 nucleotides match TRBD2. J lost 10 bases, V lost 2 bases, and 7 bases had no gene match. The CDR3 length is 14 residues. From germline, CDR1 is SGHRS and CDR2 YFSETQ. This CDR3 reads CASSFPLAGGEQFF. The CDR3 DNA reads TGCGCCAGCAGCTTCCCACTAGCGGGTGGGGAGCAGTTCTTC. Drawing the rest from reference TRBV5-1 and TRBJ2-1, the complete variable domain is KAGVTQTPRYLIKTRGQQVTLSCSPISGHRSVSWYQQTPGQGLQFLFEYFSETQRNKGNFPGRFSGRQFSNSRSEMNVSTLELGDSALYLCASSFPLAGGEQFFGPGTRLTVL.

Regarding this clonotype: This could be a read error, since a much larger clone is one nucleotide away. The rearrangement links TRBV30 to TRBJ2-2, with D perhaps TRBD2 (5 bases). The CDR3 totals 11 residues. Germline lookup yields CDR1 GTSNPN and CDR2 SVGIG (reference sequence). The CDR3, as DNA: TGTGCCTCTAAGGTCACCGGGGAGCTGGTTTTT. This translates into CASKVTGELVF.

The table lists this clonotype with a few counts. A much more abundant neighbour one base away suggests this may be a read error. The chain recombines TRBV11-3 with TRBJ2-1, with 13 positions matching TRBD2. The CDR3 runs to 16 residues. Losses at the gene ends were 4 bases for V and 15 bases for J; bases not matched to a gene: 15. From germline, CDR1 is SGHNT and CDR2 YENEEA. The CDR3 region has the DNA TGTGCCAGCAGCTCCGGGACTAGCGGGATTGCGGATGAACCGTTCTTC. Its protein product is CASSSGTSGIADEPFF.

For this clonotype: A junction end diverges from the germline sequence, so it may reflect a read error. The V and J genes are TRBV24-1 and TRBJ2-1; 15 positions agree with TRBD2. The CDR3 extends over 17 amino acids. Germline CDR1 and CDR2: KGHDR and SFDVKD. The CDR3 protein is CATGDWTSGRDYNEQFF. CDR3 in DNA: TGTGCCACCGGTGATTGGACTAGCGGGAGGGACTACAATGAGCAGTTCTTC.

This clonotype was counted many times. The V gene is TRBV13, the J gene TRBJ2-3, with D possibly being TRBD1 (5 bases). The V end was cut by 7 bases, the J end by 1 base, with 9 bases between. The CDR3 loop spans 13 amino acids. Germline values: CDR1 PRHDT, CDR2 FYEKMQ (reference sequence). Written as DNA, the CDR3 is TGTGCCAGCACGGAACAGGGCACAGATACGCAGTATTTT. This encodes CASTEQGTDTQYF. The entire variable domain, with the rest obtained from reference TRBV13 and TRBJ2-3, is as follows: AAGVIQSPRHLIKEKRETATLKCYPIPRHDTVYWYQQGPGQDPQFLISFYEKMQSDKGSIPDRFSAQQFSDYHSELNMSSLELGDSALYFCASTEQGTDTQYFGPGTRLTVL.